A selection of T cell receptor beta chains follows, all from one sample in a study of T-cell memory formation after mild COVID-19. TCRdb re-called the 5' RACE reads through MiXCR, storing one row per CDR3 protein. The data contain 250,000 or so distinct CDR3 sequences, 8% to 9.5% of them singletons. Material for sequencing was PBMCs or a T cell subset sorted from them (not recorded which). The receptors originated from a man aged 18 to 29 who had mild COVID-19 (a few samples of this study predate the infection). Cell type and time point are not known. The CDR3 runs from the conserved cysteine through the conserved F or W.

j_gene: TRBJ1-2
len: 15
v_gene: TRBV12-3/TRBV12-4
CDR3aa: CASSSRPTANYGYTF

j_gene: TRBJ2-3
len: 14
v_gene: TRBV5-1
CDR3aa: CASSRGIGTDTQYF

j_gene: TRBJ2-3
len: 13
v_gene: TRBV3-1
CDR3aa: CASSRSGADTQYF

j_gene: TRBJ2-1
len: 12
v_gene: TRBV4-3
CDR3aa: CASSQGSSRLIF

j_gene: TRBJ1-1
len: 17
v_gene: TRBV7-2
CDR3aa: CASSLLRGADLNTEAFF

j_gene: TRBJ2-5
len: 13
v_gene: TRBV27
CDR3aa: CASSFGAGETQYF

j_gene: TRBJ1-1
len: 15
v_gene: TRBV12-3/TRBV12-4
CDR3aa: CASSLGDQGGTEAFF

j_gene: TRBJ1-4
len: 15
v_gene: TRBV5-1
CDR3aa: CASSLDRGWGEKLFF

j_gene: TRBJ2-7
len: 12
v_gene: TRBV5-1
CDR3aa: CASAEQSYEQYF

j_gene: TRBJ1-1
len: 14
v_gene: TRBV4-2
CDR3aa: CASSQGRRNTEAFF

j_gene: TRBJ1-6
len: 19
v_gene: TRBV7-6
CDR3aa: CASSLKSQGLRSYNSPLHF

j_gene: TRBJ2-3
len: 14
v_gene: TRBV7-2
CDR3aa: CASSFLVSTDTQYF

j_gene: TRBJ1-1
len: 12
v_gene: TRBV7-9
CDR3aa: CASSVGTGEAFF

j_gene: TRBJ1-5
len: 13
v_gene: TRBV6-6
CDR3aa: CAIQGSLNQPQHF

j_gene: TRBJ2-3
len: 17
v_gene: TRBV12-3/TRBV12-4
CDR3aa: CASSFRPGSTDTDTQYF

j_gene: TRBJ1-6
len: 16
v_gene: TRBV7-9
CDR3aa: CASSPPTGTDNSPLHF

j_gene: TRBJ1-1
len: 18
v_gene: TRBV19
CDR3aa: CASSMGTNRDSFSLEAFF

j_gene: TRBJ2-3
len: 15
v_gene: TRBV3-2
CDR3aa: CASSQEGYGSDTQYF

j_gene: TRBJ1-1
len: 16
v_gene: TRBV11-2
CDR3aa: CASSPQTGALNTEAFF

j_gene: TRBJ2-5
len: 13
v_gene: TRBV10-3
CDR3aa: CAARAGPQETQYF

j_gene: TRBJ2-5
len: 15
v_gene: TRBV7-9
CDR3aa: CASSEPQRGQETQYF

j_gene: TRBJ1-1
len: 13
v_gene: TRBV24-1
CDR3aa: CATSDWGDTEAFF

j_gene: TRBJ2-4
len: 12
v_gene: TRBV7-9
CDR3aa: CASSSLENIQYF

j_gene: TRBJ2-5
len: 14
v_gene: TRBV5-6
CDR3aa: CASSLGRGYETQYF

j_gene: TRBJ1-2
len: 15
v_gene: TRBV2
CDR3aa: CASSAGKYKDYGYTF

j_gene: TRBJ1-1
len: 15
v_gene: TRBV20-1
CDR3aa: CSARPPGQGRTEAFF

j_gene: TRBJ2-1
len: 14
v_gene: TRBV6-2/TRBV6-3
CDR3aa: CASRYTGESDEQFF

j_gene: TRBJ2-3
len: 13
v_gene: TRBV20-1
CDR3aa: CSGGEPGADTQYF